These T cell receptor beta chains were read from a single sample in a study of cytotoxic CD8 clonotypes in ibrutinib-treated CLL. Produced via immunoSEQ multiplex PCR; TCRdb's table is partial and in-frame only. The sample contains approximately 84,000 clones, 86% of which appear only once. Sequenced here: PBMCs, sampled before ibrutinib treatment. These receptors were taken from a human donor with chronic lymphocytic leukemia. Both conserved end residues are part of each CDR3. A D gene is named only where the DNA matches it firmly. Expanded clones are given a class, and other clones once, few, many or no size at all.

v_call	d_call	clone_size	j_call	cdr3_nt	cdr3_aa
TRBV6-1	.	.	TRBJ2-5	TGTGCCAGCAGTGAAGTGTCCTTAGAGACCCAGTACTTC	CASSEVSLETQYF
TRBV7-6	.	.	TRBJ2-1	TGTGCCAGCAGCTTAAGGGGGGAGGGCTCCTACAATGAGCAGTTCTTC	CASSLRGEGSYNEQFF
TRBV30	.	.	TRBJ2-7	TGTGCCTGGAGCGCCCCGTCCGAGTACGAGCAGTACTTC	CAWSAPSEYEQYF
TRBV14	TRBD2	.	TRBJ2-7	TGTGCCAGCAGCCGAAGGACTAGCGGGAGGGCTAATTCCTACGAGCAGTACTTC	CASSRRTSGRANSYEQYF
TRBV11-2	.	.	TRBJ2-1	TGTGCCAGCAGCTTAGAGGCCGCATACAATGAGCAGTTCTTC	CASSLEAAYNEQFF
TRBV7-9	.	.	TRBJ1-2	TGTGCCAGCAGCTTGGGAGGGCTCTATGGCTACACCTTC	CASSLGGLYGYTF
TRBV4-1	TRBD2	.	TRBJ2-5	TGCGCCAGCAGCCAGGCTCCGACCGGGACTAGCGGGAGGGGGATCCAAGAGACCCAGTACTTC	CASSQAPTGTSGRGIQETQYF
TRBV12-5	TRBD1	.	TRBJ2-1	TGTGCTAGTGGTTCGAGGACAGGGGGCGAGGATGAGCAGTTCTTC	CASGSRTGGEDEQFF
TRBV4-3	.	.	TRBJ1-2	TGCGCCAGCAGCCAAGAATTTCGCGACTATGGCTACACCTTC	CASSQEFRDYGYTF
TRBV15	.	.	TRBJ1-1	TGTGCCACCAGCAGAGAGCCGGGAATTGAAGCTTTCTTT	CATSREPGIEAFF
TRBV28	.	.	TRBJ1-2	TGTGCCAGCAGCAGGGGTGTAGACTATGGCTACACCTTC	CASSRGVDYGYTF
TRBV6-5	.	.	TRBJ2-7	TGTGCCAGCAGCCCCGACCCCTACGAGCAGTACTTC	CASSPDPYEQYF
TRBV2	.	.	TRBJ1-2	TGTGCCAGACGCGGACAGAACTATGTAGGCTACACCTTC	CARRGQNYVGYTF
TRBV5-6	.	.	TRBJ2-1	TGTGCCAGCAGCTTGGGATCTATCCGTAATGAGCAGTTCTTC	CASSLGSIRNEQFF
TRBV28	.	.	TRBJ2-1	TGTGCCAGCAGTTTGCAGGGCTCCTACAATGAGCAGTTCTTC	CASSLQGSYNEQFF
TRBV5-1	TRBD1	.	TRBJ2-7	TGCGCCAGCAGCCTCCGGGACAGGGGGCCCTACGAGCAGTACTTC	CASSLRDRGPYEQYF
TRBV6-5	TRBD1	.	TRBJ1-4	TGTGCCAGCAGCCTGACAGGGGGAAATGAAAAACTGTTTTTT	CASSLTGGNEKLFF
TRBV15	.	.	TRBJ2-7	TGTGCCACCAGCAGATCCTCGGGACCCCTCTACGAGCAGTACTTC	CATSRSSGPLYEQYF
TRBV5-6	.	.	TRBJ2-5	TGTGCCAGCAGCTTGGTGGGCCCCGGTGAGACCCAGTACTTC	CASSLVGPGETQYF
TRBV7-8	.	.	TRBJ2-7	TGTGCCAGCAGCTTATATTACGAGCAGTACTTC	CASSLYYEQYF
TRBV28	TRBD1	once	TRBJ2-5	TGTGCCAGCAACTCAGGGGGCCCAGAGACCCAGTACTTC	CASNSGGPETQYF
TRBV5-4	.	.	TRBJ2-3	TGTGCCAGCAGCTTGTTGGGGTCAGAAGCACCACGCTACACAGATACGCAGTATTTT	CASSLLGSEAPRYTDTQYF
TRBV5-6	.	.	TRBJ2-3	TGTGCCAGCAGCTTGAGAGTGTCTAGCACAGATACGCAGTATTTT	CASSLRVSSTDTQYF
TRBV4-2	.	once	TRBJ2-1	TGTGCCAGCAGCCAAGAGGCGGTCGACTACACCTCCTACAATGAGCAGTTCTTC	CASSQEAVDYTSYNEQFF
TRBV18	.	few	TRBJ1-2	TGTGCCAGCTCACCAGTCGCAGGCAATACTAACTATGGCTACACCTTC	CASSPVAGNTNYGYTF
TRBV7-6	TRBD2	.	TRBJ2-3	TGTGCCAGCAGCGCCGGGGTAGCGGGACGCACAGATACGCAGTATTTT	CASSAGVAGRTDTQYF
TRBV6-5	.	.	TRBJ2-7	TGTGCCACTTCACCCCCGGGTCGAAAATTTGACGAGCAGTACTTC	CATSPPGRKFDEQYF
TRBV9	TRBD1	.	TRBJ2-5	TGTGCCAGCAGCGTACGACAGGGGGTCGCCGGCCAAGAGACCCAGTACTTC	CASSVRQGVAGQETQYF
TRBV7-2	TRBD2	once	TRBJ2-3	TGTGCCAGCAGCGGGAGACTAGCGGGATCCACAGATACGCAGTATTTT	CASSGRLAGSTDTQYF
TRBV10-3	TRBD1	few	TRBJ2-5	TGTGCCATCAAAGAGACAGGGGGACGAGAGACCCAGTACTTC	CAIKETGGRETQYF
TRBV10-3	TRBD1	once	TRBJ1-1	TGTGCCATCAGTGACCCTCTTAAACAGGGGGAAGCTTTCTTT	CAISDPLKQGEAFF
TRBV4-2	TRBD2	.	TRBJ2-7	TGTGCCAGCAGCCAAGAGCTTAGCGGGAGAAGCCACGAGCAGTACTTC	CASSQELSGRSHEQYF
TRBV11-3	.	.	TRBJ2-1	TGTGCCAGCACCTTTACCGGGGCCAAGCAGTTCTTC	CASTFTGAKQFF
TRBV7-6	TRBD2	.	TRBJ2-1	TGTGCCAGCAGTCGGGGGGAGCACCGTGAGCAGTTCTTC	CASSRGEHREQFF
TRBV4-1	.	.	TRBJ2-3	TGCGCCAGCAGCCAAGACACTGTAGGGAGCACAGATACGCAGTATTTT	CASSQDTVGSTDTQYF
TRBV19	TRBD2	.	TRBJ2-3	TGTGCCAGTAGTCCTAGCCCGGGACTAGCGGGAGGGCCGGTCAGCACAGATACGCAGTATTTT	CASSPSPGLAGGPVSTDTQYF
TRBV9	.	.	TRBJ1-3	TGTGCCAGCAGCGTATCAGGAAACACCATATATTTT	CASSVSGNTIYF
TRBV7-2	.	.	TRBJ1-4	TGTGCCAGCAGGCAGGATCGAACTAATGAAAAACTGTTTTTT	CASRQDRTNEKLFF
TRBV5-8	.	few	TRBJ2-7	TGTGCCAGCAGCTTTGGGCCCGCGCGCGAGCAGTACTTC	CASSFGPAREQYF
TRBV11-3	.	.	TRBJ2-2	TGTGCCAGCAGCCTCCGGGGCCAGGGAAGGGCGGGCACCGGGGAGCTGTTTTTT	CASSLRGQGRAGTGELFF
TRBV7-2	.	.	TRBJ1-5	TGTGCCAGCAGCTTAAAGGCGGGGGACCATCAGCCCCAGCATTTT	CASSLKAGDHQPQHF
TRBV7-3	TRBD2	.	TRBJ2-1	TGTGCCAGCAGCTATGGGACTAGCGAATACAATGAGCAGTTCTTC	CASSYGTSEYNEQFF
TRBV28	.	.	TRBJ2-7	TGTGCCAGCAGTTTTCGGTCGATGGGACGCTACGAGCAGTACTTC	CASSFRSMGRYEQYF
TRBV27	TRBD2	.	TRBJ2-3	TGTGCCAGCAGTTTTCTAGCGGGAGTACCAGATACGCAGTATTTT	CASSFLAGVPDTQYF
TRBV5-6	.	few	TRBJ2-5	TGTGCCAGCAGCCGAGGGGAGACCCAGTACTTC	CASSRGETQYF
TRBV7-9	.	.	TRBJ2-7	TGTGCCAGCAGCTCGCCCAACTACTACAGTTACGAGCAGTACTTC	CASSSPNYYSYEQYF
TRBV5-4	TRBD1	.	TRBJ2-1	TGTGCCAGCAGCTTGGGAGGGACAGGGTGGGACAATGAGCAGTTCTTC	CASSLGGTGWDNEQFF
TRBV7-2	TRBD2	medium-sized	TRBJ2-7	TGTGCCAGCAGCTTACTAGCGGGAGCGGGCTACGAGCAGTACTTC	CASSLLAGAGYEQYF
TRBV11-3	.	.	TRBJ2-1	TGTGCCAGCAGCCCGAGACAGGTCGTCGCCGGACTGAGTTACAATGAGCAGTTCTTC	CASSPRQVVAGLSYNEQFF
TRBV9	.	.	TRBJ1-3	TGTGCCAGCAGCGTAGAGTCAGGTCTAGGAAACACCATATATTTT	CASSVESGLGNTIYF
TRBV28	.	medium-sized	TRBJ2-3	TGTGCCAGCAGGGCCGACTCGGTGGTCACAGATACGCAGTATTTT	CASRADSVVTDTQYF
TRBV6-6	.	.	TRBJ1-1	TGTGCCAGCAGACTAAGGGCTGAAGCTTTCTTT	CASRLRAEAFF
TRBV14	.	.	TRBJ2-5	TGTGCCAGCAGCCAAGATGGTCCAGCCCAAGAGACCCAGTACTTC	CASSQDGPAQETQYF